One and the same sample provided the 14 T cell receptor beta chains below, sequenced in a study of identical twins (dated by TCRdb to 2016 to 2018). Library construction relied on 5' RACE. TCRdb records Illumina HiSeq 2000 as the sequencer. The public sequencing data were trimmed at Q25 with fastp and processed into clonotypes with MiXCR by TCRdb, which kept only in-frame beta chains. Each entry is one CDR3 protein sequence, shown with its most common DNA and genes. The sample table records a few hundred thousand distinct CDR3 sequences; 9% to 10% of these occur just once. The ten biggest clones cover under 3% of the sample. This sample also belongs to another study, concerning yellow fever vaccine responses in identical twins.

Sample: PBMCs. The receptor set was obtained from a woman younger than 35 in good health.

This clonotype showed up many times. The rearrangement links TRBV5-1 to TRBJ1-4, with 8 positions matching TRBD1. In germline, CDR1 is SGHRS, CDR2 YFSETQ. With V trimmed by 3 bases and J by 8 bases, 12 bases remained unmatched. This CDR3 is built from 16 residues. The CDR3: CASSWGDRDRIEKLFF. The CDR3 nucleotides read TGCGCCAGCAGCTGGGGTGATCGGGACAGGATAGAAAAACTGTTTTTT.

Only a few counts were recorded for this clonotype. The V call is TRBV12-3 or TRBV12-4, the J call TRBJ2-5; D is unclear. The V end was cut by 3 bases, the J end by 5 bases, with 13 bases between. There are 14 residues in the CDR3. CDR3 DNA sequence: TGTGCCAGCAGTTTTCGCCTCGACCGTGAGACCCAGTACTTC. This codes for CASSFRLDRETQYF.

Only a few counts were recorded for this clonotype. This rearrangement joins TRBV9 to TRBJ2-7, with a possible D match to TRBD1 (6 bases). Looked up from germline, CDR1 is SGDLS and CDR2 is YYNGEE. The CDR3 has 14 residues. V lost 0 bases to trimming and J lost 5 bases, with 12 bases between them. The CDR3 reads CASSVGRGDDEQYF. As DNA, the CDR3 is TGTGCCAGCAGCGTAGGCAGGGGAGACGACGAGCAGTACTTC. The full variable domain, in which reference TRBV9 and TRBJ2-7 provide the parts outside the CDR3, is DSGVTQTPKHLITATGQRVTLRCSPRSGDLSVYWYQQSLDQGLQFLIQYYNGEERAKGNILERFSAQQFPDLHSELNLSSLELGDSALYFCASSVGRGDDEQYFGPGTRLTVT.

This clonotype was recorded many times. The J gene is TRBJ1-1, the V gene TRBV4-2; 12 nucleotides agree with TRBD1. Trimming removed 2 bases from V and 4 bases from J; junction bases left unmatched: 8. The CDR3 spans 17 residues. Germline CDR1 is LGHNA and CDR2 is YNFKEQ. As DNA, the CDR3 is TGTGCCAGCAGCCAAAGCCGGGACAGGGGGCGAGTCACTGAAGCTTTCTTT. It specifies CASSQSRDRGRVTEAFF.

This chain links TRBV12-3 or TRBV12-4 with TRBJ2-2; 8 bases agree with TRBD1. The CDR3 spans 16 residues. V lost 3 bases and J lost 6; bases outside the gene matches: 9. This chain's CDR3 is CASSLETGAGPGELFF. Written as DNA, the CDR3 is TGTGCCAGCAGTTTGGAGACAGGGGCAGGTCCCGGGGAGCTGTTTTTT.

This clonotype came up many times. This chain connects TRBV5-1 to TRBJ2-7; no clear D gene. V shed 0 bases and J shed 2 bases, with 9 bases lying between them. Germline CDR1 is SGHRS and CDR2 is YFSETQ. The CDR3 runs to 14 residues. CDR3 region: CASSLDGPTYEQYF. As DNA, the CDR3 is TGCGCCAGCAGCTTGGACGGGCCTACCTACGAGCAGTACTTC.

This chain uses TRBV2 with TRBJ2-7; TRBD1 aligns across 7 bases. The CDR3 has 12 amino acids. Germline assignment: CDR1 SNHLY and CDR2 FYNNEI. J was trimmed by 3 bases and V by 9 bases; bases with no gene match: 5. The CDR3: CASHRGGYEQYF. Here the CDR3 DNA reads TGTGCCAGTCACAGGGGTGGCTACGAGCAGTACTTC.

There are a few counts of this clonotype. The rearrangement uses TRBV20-1 and TRBJ2-7; 8 nucleotides agree with TRBD2. The V gene end was trimmed by 6 bases and the J gene end by 0 bases; junction bases not matched to a gene: 7. CDR3 length equals 14 residues. Germline V lookup: CDR1 DFQATT, CDR2 SNEGSKA (reference sequence). The CDR3 sequence is CSALIAGSSYEQYF. The DNA for the CDR3 is TGCAGTGCACTTATAGCGGGGAGCTCCTACGAGCAGTACTTC.

This clonotype showed up just a few times. The gene calls are TRBV28 and TRBJ2-7, with D unclear. Germline V CDR1 and CDR2: MDHEN, SYDVKM. The CDR3 contains 13 residues. Trimming removed 2 bases from V and 6 bases from J, with 11 bases in between. CDR3 sequence reads: CASSLKGRFEQYF. In DNA, the CDR3 is TGTGCCAGCAGTTTAAAGGGCCGCTTCGAGCAGTACTTC.

Only a few counts were recorded for this clonotype. The chain is built from TRBV27 and TRBJ2-7; D might be TRBD1 (5 bases). CDR1 MNHEY and CDR2 SMNVEV come from the germline V gene (reference sequence). The CDR3 consists of 14 residues. V lost 2 bases, J lost 5 bases, and 13 bases lay in between. The DNA of the CDR3 is TGTGCCAGCAGTTTAGGTATAGGGGTACACGAGCAGTACTTC. Translation gives CASSLGIGVHEQYF.

The CDR3 bases are TGTGCCAGCAGTTTCGCGCCTAGGACAGGGGGCGTTGAGACCCAGTACTTC. Its protein is CASSFAPRTGGVETQYF. The chain recombines TRBV12-3 or TRBV12-4 with TRBJ2-5; TRBD1 matches 11 bases. The CDR3 is 17 amino acids. The junction had 11 bases not matched to a gene; V was cut back by 3 bases and J by 5 bases.

A remark on this clonotype: Compared with germline, one end of the junction differs, possibly owing to a read error. The chain recombines TRBV7-3 with TRBJ2-1, with D possibly being TRBD1 or TRBD2 (5 bases each). Germline CDR1 SGHTA, CDR2 FQGTGA. CDR3 length: 12 amino acids. CDR3 amino acids: CASSSPGAERFF. The CDR3 nucleotides read TGTGCCAGCAGCTCTCCCGGGGCCGAGCGGTTCTTC.

This clonotype was counted only a few times. V usage is TRBV10-1 and J usage is TRBJ1-1; 7 positions agree with TRBD1. The length of the CDR3 is 15 residues. Germline CDR1 reads WNHNN; CDR2 reads SYGVQD (reference sequence). Trimming cost V 5 bases and J 4 bases; bases outside gene matches: 10. The CDR3 region has the DNA TGCGCCAGCAGTTCTACAGGGGTAGGAAGCACTGAAGCTTTCTTT. Translation: CASSSTGVGSTEAFF.

This clonotype was detected only a few times. This chain uses TRBV20-1 with TRBJ2-3; no reliable D call. From germline, CDR1 is DFQATT and CDR2 SNEGSKA (reference sequence). Trimming took off 1 base at V and 0 bases at J, with 11 bases between the two ends. The CDR3 is 15 residues long. The CDR3 nucleotides read TGCAGTGCTAGAGCGGCTTCAACTAGCACAGATACGCAGTATTTT. It encodes CSARAASTSTDTQYF.